Detailed here is one T cell receptor beta chain. Per the authors' pipeline: Scientists estimated how many nucleated cells there were by amplifying reference gene primers. Repertoires were generated with immunoSEQ multiplex PCR, while TCRdb's copy carries only in-frame clones and drops some. V and J calls and clone size are copied from that table; D and trimming were computed from the DNA. Among approximately 300,000 clones, about 83% were seen once, and the ten largest hold about 1.6%. This entry comes from a study of blood T cell repertoires in COVID-19. Across the study: Samples representing acute and convalescent COVID-19 were sourced from the United States, Italy and Spain. In each case, the material was cDNA or gDNA derived from T cells, B-cell-depleted T cells, or PBMCs.

Trimming stripped 7 bases from V and 2 bases from J, with 12 bases between. The CDR3 runs to 14 residues. Germline CDR1 MNHEY, CDR2 SVGAGI. The source of this sequence is a woman aged 45-65 years with acute or convalescent COVID-19. Sequences were obtained from peripheral blood. The J gene is TRBJ1-5, the V gene TRBV6-5; D call uncertain. Here the CDR3 DNA reads TGTGCCAGCATAGGAGGGAGGGGCAATCAGCCCCAGCATTTT. Encoded protein: CASIGGRGNQPQHF.